These T cell receptor beta chains were read from a single sample in a study of OX40 agonist ivuxolimab in advanced cancers. Only in-frame clones appear in the TCRdb table, and some are missing; sequencing was by immunoSEQ multiplex PCR. The table shows about 140,000 clones, with approximately 90% occurring only once. The sample was CD4+ or CD8+ T cells sorted from blood, taken in a trial of the OX40 agonist ivuxolimab. These receptors were collected from an adult with an advanced solid tumor such as melanoma, head and neck, liver or kidney cancer. The CDR3 runs from the conserved cysteine through the conserved F or W. A D gene is named only where the DNA matches it firmly.

D gene	J gene	V gene	CDR3 DNA	CDR3 protein
.	TRBJ1-3	TRBV7-9	TGTGCCAGCAGCCCTCGGACTGGGACCATATATTTT	CASSPRTGTIYF
.	TRBJ1-1	TRBV19	TGTGCCAGTAGTCATGGGTCTATGACCGTTGAAGCTTTCTTT	CASSHGSMTVEAFF
.	TRBJ1-1	TRBV21-1	TGTGCCAGCAGAAAGGAGGCTGAAGCTTTCTTT	CASRKEAEAFF
TRBD1	TRBJ2-7	TRBV18	TGTGCCAGCTCATCTTCCGGGACAGGGACCTACTACGAGCAGTACTTC	CASSSSGTGTYYEQYF
.	TRBJ1-3	TRBV6-1	TGTGCCAGCAGTGTGAGGGAATCTGGAAACACCATATATTTT	CASSVRESGNTIYF
.	TRBJ2-7	TRBV2	TGTGCCACGGGACAAGGTGGCTACGAGCAGTACTTC	CATGQGGYEQYF
.	TRBJ1-1	TRBV19	TGTGCCAGTAGTACCGGAGGGGCTGGGACTGAAGCTTTCTTT	CASSTGGAGTEAFF
.	TRBJ1-3	TRBV23-1	TGCGCCAGCAGTCAATTCCCAGGGCGAGACGGAAACACCATATATTTT	CASSQFPGRDGNTIYF
TRBD2	TRBJ2-1	TRBV28	TGTGCCAGCAGTTCGGCCGGGACTAGCGGGAACAATGAGCAGTTCTTC	CASSSAGTSGNNEQFF
.	TRBJ2-2	TRBV7-9	TGTGCCAGCAGCTTCGGCTACTCCACCGGGGAGCTGTTTTTT	CASSFGYSTGELFF